This T cell receptor beta chain was recovered during a study of cytomegalovirus exposure and HLA in healthy donors. PCR amplification relied on 60 Vbeta primers (plus 13 Jbeta primers). This table comes from immunoSEQ multiplex PCR, and its TCRdb copy is limited to in-frame clones, with some not included. The table includes 150,000 or so clones, 65% to 85% detected once. The clonotype was recovered from a man aged 45 to 65 in good health and CMV-seronegative. The sample comprised PBMCs.

The CDR3 coding sequence is TGTGCCAGCAGTGAGGGACAGCTCTATGGCTACACCTTC. This codes for CASSEGQLYGYTF. The V and J genes are TRBV6-1 and TRBJ1-2; TRBD1 agrees at 7 bases. The CDR3 is 13 amino acids. Germline assignment: CDR1 MNHNS and CDR2 SASEGT. The V and J ends lost 3 bases and 4 bases, in that order; junction bases with no gene match: 2.